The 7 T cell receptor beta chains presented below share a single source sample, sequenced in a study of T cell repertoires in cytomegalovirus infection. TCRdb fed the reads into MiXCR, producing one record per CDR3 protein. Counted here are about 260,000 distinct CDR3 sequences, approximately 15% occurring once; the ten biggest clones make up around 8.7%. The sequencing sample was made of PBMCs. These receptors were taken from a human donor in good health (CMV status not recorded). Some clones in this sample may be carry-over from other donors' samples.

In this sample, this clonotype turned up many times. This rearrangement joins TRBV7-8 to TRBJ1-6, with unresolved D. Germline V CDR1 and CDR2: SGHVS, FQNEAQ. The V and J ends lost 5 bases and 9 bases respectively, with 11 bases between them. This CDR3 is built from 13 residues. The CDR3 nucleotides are TGTGCCAGCAGCCCCAGAGGTAGTTCACCCCTCCACTTT. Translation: CASSPRGSSPLHF.

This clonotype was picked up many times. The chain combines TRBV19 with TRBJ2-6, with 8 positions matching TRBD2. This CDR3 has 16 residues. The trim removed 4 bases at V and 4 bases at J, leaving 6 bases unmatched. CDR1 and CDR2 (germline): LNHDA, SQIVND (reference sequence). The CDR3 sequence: CASSTSPGGGANVLTF. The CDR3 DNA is TGTGCCAGTAGTACAAGCCCGGGGGGGGGGGCCAACGTCCTGACTTTC.

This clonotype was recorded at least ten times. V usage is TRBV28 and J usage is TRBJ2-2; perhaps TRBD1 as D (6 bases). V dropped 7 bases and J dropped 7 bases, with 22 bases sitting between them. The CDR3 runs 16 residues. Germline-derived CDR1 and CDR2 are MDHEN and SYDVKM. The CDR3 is CASIEAGATLVGELFF. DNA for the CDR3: TGTGCCAGCATCGAGGCAGGGGCTACCCTGGTCGGGGAGCTGTTTTTT.

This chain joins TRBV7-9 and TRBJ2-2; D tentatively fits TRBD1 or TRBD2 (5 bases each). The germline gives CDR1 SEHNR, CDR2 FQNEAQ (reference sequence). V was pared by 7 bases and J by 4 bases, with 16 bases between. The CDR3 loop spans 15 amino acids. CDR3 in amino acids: CASTSGTLGTGELFF. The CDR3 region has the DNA TGTGCCAGCACATCCGGGACCCTCGGCACCGGGGAGCTGTTTTTT.

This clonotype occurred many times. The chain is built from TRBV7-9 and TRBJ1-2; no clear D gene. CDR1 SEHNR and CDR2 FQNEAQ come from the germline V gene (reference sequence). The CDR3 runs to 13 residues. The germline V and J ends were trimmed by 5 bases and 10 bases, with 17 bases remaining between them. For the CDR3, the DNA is TGTGCCAGCAGCCGCCCGGACCGGGATTTCTACACCTTC. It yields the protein CASSRPDRDFYTF. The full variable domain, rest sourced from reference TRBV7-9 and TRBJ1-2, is DTGVSQNPRHKITKRGQNVTFRCDPISEHNRLYWYRQTLGQGPEFLTYFQNEAQLEKSRLLSDRFSAERPKGSFSTLEIQRTEQGDSAMYLCASSRPDRDFYTFGSGTRLTVV.

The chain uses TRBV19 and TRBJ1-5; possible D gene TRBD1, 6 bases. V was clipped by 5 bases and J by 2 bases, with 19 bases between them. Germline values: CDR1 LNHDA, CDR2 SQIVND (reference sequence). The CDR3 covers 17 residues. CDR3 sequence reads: CASSPLGGLWGNQPQHF. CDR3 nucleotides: TGTGCCAGTAGTCCCCTTGGGGGCCTCTGGGGCAATCAGCCCCAGCATTTT.

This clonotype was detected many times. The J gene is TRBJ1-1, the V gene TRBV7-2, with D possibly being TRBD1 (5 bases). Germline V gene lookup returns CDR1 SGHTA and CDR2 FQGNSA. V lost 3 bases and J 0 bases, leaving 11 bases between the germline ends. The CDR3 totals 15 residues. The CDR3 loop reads CASSFGTGMNTEAFF. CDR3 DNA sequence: TGTGCCAGCAGCTTCGGGACGGGGATGAACACTGAAGCTTTCTTT. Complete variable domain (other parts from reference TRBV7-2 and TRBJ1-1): GAGVSQSPSNKVTEKGKDVELRCDPISGHTALYWYRQSLGQGLEFLIYFQGNSAPDKSGLPSDRFSAERTGGSVSTLTIQRTQQEDSAVYLCASSFGTGMNTEAFFGQGTRLTVV.